This T cell receptor beta chain was recovered during a study of blood T cell repertoires in COVID-19. About the study: From the United States, Italy and Spain came samples of acute and convalescent COVID-19. The analysed material was cDNA or gDNA that came from T cells, B-cell-depleted T cells, or PBMCs.

Original methodology: Estimates of nucleated cell counts were drawn from the amplification of reference gene primers. Data came from immunoSEQ multiplex PCR; TCRdb stores just in-frame clones and leaves some out. V, J and clone size derive from that table, while D and trimming were established from the DNA sequence. Among 250,000 to 350,000 clones listed, about nine tenths were seen once. The germline V gene encodes CDR1 MNHEY and CDR2 SMNVEV (reference sequence). This CDR3 has 15 residues. V was cut by 5 bases and J by 3 bases, with 17 bases left in between. Input material: peripheral blood. The chain combines TRBV27 with TRBJ2-7; TRBD1 might be the D (5 bases). This TCR came from a woman in her forties who had recovered from COVID-19. The CDR3 region has the DNA TGTGCCAGCAGTCCTCAATCGGACAAGGACTACGAGCAGTACTTC. Translation: CASSPQSDKDYEQYF.